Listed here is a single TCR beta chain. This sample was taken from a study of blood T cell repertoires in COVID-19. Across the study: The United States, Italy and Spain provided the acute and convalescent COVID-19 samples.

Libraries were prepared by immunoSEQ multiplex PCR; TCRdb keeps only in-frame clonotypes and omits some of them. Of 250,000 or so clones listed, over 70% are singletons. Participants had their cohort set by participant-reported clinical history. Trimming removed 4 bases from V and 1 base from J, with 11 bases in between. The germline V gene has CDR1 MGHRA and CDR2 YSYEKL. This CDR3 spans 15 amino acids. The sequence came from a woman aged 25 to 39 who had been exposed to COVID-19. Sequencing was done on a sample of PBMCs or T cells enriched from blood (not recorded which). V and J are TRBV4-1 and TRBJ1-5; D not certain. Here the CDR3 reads CASSRGFTSNQPQHF. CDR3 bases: TGCGCCAGCAGCCGAGGGTTTACGAGCAATCAGCCCCAGCATTTT.